The clone carrying this T cell receptor beta chain occurred many times. This sample is part of a study of spatial heterogeneity in lung cancer. The CDR3 totals 14 residues. Germline values: CDR1 MNHEY, CDR2 SVGAGI. Trimming cost V 0 bases and J 4 bases, with 4 bases left between them. One entry per CDR3 protein results from TCRdb running MiXCR on the 5' RACE reads. The sample lists roughly 48,000 distinct CDR3 sequences; around 11% were seen once. Time point meaning: sample taken at primary tumor resection. Whole RNA, which was extracted from tumor, nontumor lung tissue or frozen PBMC, was sequenced without any cell sorting.

This clonotype was obtained from a female donor with early-stage non-small cell lung cancer. This sequence joins TRBV6-5 and TRBJ2-6; no clear D gene. The sample in question was PBMCs, obtained at surgery. In nucleotides, the CDR3 is TGTGCCAGCAGTTACTCGGAGGGGGCCAACGTCCTGACTTTC. This translates into CASSYSEGANVLTF.